These 29 T cell receptor beta chains originate from one sample sequenced in a study of lymphopenia after photon versus proton radiotherapy. Using immunoSEQ multiplex PCR, the repertoire was profiled, and TCRdb retains in-frame clones only, with some absent. In the table there are 35,000 to 45,000 clones, around four fifths of which are singletons. Source: peripheral blood, taken from a patient treated with proton-based radiotherapy. The receptors originated from a woman between 70 and 85 years old with pancreatic cancer.

This clone appeared a few times. V is TRBV7-9 and J is TRBJ2-5, with D maybe TRBD2 (5 bases). Germline V gene sequence: CDR1 SEHNR, CDR2 FQNEAQ (reference sequence). The CDR3 is 14 amino acids. Trimming took 4 bases from V and 3 from J, leaving 12 bases between them. The CDR3: CASSSWTLKETQYF. The CDR3, as DNA: TGTGCCAGCAGCTCTTGGACTCTAAAAGAGACCCAGTACTTC.

This rearrangement joins TRBV30 to TRBJ1-2, with D perhaps matching TRBD1 (5 bases). The CDR3 is 14 amino acids. Trimming left V 4 bases short and J 5 bases short, with 17 bases between. CDR1 GTSNPN and CDR2 SVGIG come from the germline V gene (reference sequence). The CDR3 nucleotides are TGTGCCTGGATAGAGGGCAGGGACTCGTATGGCTACACCTTC. Encoded protein: CAWIEGRDSYGYTF.

The rearrangement uses TRBV28 and TRBJ2-1, with D uncertain. Germline V gene data show CDR1 as MDHEN and CDR2 as SYDVKM. V gave up 6 bases and J gave up 9 bases, with 9 bases separating them. The CDR3 spans 11 residues. CDR3: CASRVDGEQFF. The CDR3 coding sequence is TGTGCCAGCAGGGTCGACGGTGAGCAGTTCTTC.

This CDR3 is CASRKIAANTGELFF. In DNA, the CDR3 is TGTGCCAGCAGAAAAATAGCGGCGAACACCGGGGAGCTGTTTTTT. The gene calls are TRBV7-2 and TRBJ2-2, with D perhaps TRBD2 (6 bases). Germline CDR1 SGHTA, CDR2 FQGNSA. The CDR3 is 15 amino acids. V dropped 6 bases and J dropped 0 bases, with 11 bases sitting between them. The full variable domain, its missing parts supplied by reference TRBV7-2 and TRBJ2-2, is GAGVSQSPSNKVTEKGKDVELRCDPISGHTALYWYRQSLGQGLEFLIYFQGNSAPDKSGLPSDRFSAERTGGSVSTLTIQRTQQEDSAVYLCASRKIAANTGELFFGEGSRLTVL.

The rearrangement links TRBV5-1 to TRBJ2-2; the match to TRBD2 covers 9 bases. Germline CDR1 SGHRS, CDR2 YFSETQ. The V segment lost 3 bases and the J segment 7 bases; nucleotides outside the gene matches: 10. The CDR3 sequence is 16 residues long. DNA of the CDR3: TGCGCCAGCAGCTGGAAGGGAGAGCGGGAGGTCGGGGAGCTGTTTTTT. Amino acid sequence: CASSWKGEREVGELFF.

J is TRBJ2-5 and V is TRBV6-6; TRBD1 matches at 12 bases. In germline, CDR1 is MNHNY, CDR2 SVGAGI (reference sequence). The CDR3 consists of 15 residues. Trimming removed 5 bases from V and 4 bases from J; junction bases left unmatched: 5. The CDR3 nucleotides read TGTGCCAGCAGTGCTCGGGACAGGGGGCGAGAGACCCAGTACTTC. This gives the protein CASSARDRGRETQYF.

The chain has TRBV5-5 and TRBJ1-3; no clear D. V lost 4 bases and J lost 1, with 15 bases in between. This CDR3 region has 16 residues. The germline CDR1 and CDR2 sequences are SGHKS and YYEKEE (reference sequence). The CDR3 sequence: CASSREEGLSGNTIYF. The CDR3 coding sequence is TGTGCCAGCAGCCGAGAAGAGGGCCTTTCTGGAAACACCATATATTTT.

V usage is TRBV19 and J usage is TRBJ1-3; D unclear. Germline V gene sequence: CDR1 LNHDA, CDR2 SQIVND (reference sequence). The CDR3 consists of 13 residues. The V end was cut by 9 bases, the J end by 0 bases, with 9 bases between. CDR3 nucleotides: TGTGCCAGCGCACAAAGCTCTGGAAACACCATATATTTT. It yields the protein CASAQSSGNTIYF. Drawing the rest from reference TRBV19 and TRBJ1-3, the complete variable domain is DGGITQSPKYLFRKEGQNVTLSCEQNLNHDAMYWYRQDPGQGLRLIYYSQIVNDFQKGDIAEGYSVSREKKESFPLTVTSAQKNPTAFYLCASAQSSGNTIYFGEGSWLTVV.

This CDR3 reads CASSFEEGGGNTEAFF. In nucleotides, the CDR3 is TGCGCCAGCAGCTTCGAGGAGGGCGGTGGGAACACTGAAGCTTTCTTT. The chain carries TRBV5-1 and TRBJ1-1; D uncertain. This CDR3 has 16 amino acids. Germline loops: CDR1 SGHRS, CDR2 YFSETQ. Trimming stripped 2 bases from V and 1 base from J, with 15 bases between.

The chain combines TRBV6-5 with TRBJ2-7; 16 bases agree with TRBD2. The CDR3 sequence is 15 residues long. Unmatched junction bases numbered 3, after V lost 6 bases and J lost 4 bases. Germline assignment: CDR1 MNHEY and CDR2 SVGAGI. In nucleotides, the CDR3 is TGTGCCAGCAGGGGACTAGCGGGAGGGGAATACGAGCAGTACTTC. This encodes CASRGLAGGEYEQYF.

The chain joins TRBV6-6 to TRBJ2-2, with D possibly matching TRBD1 (6 bases). The CDR3 loop spans 14 amino acids. V was shortened by 5 bases and J by 5 bases, with 12 bases between the two germline ends. In germline, CDR1 is MNHNY, CDR2 SVGAGI (reference sequence). Here the CDR3 DNA reads TGTGCCAGCAGTGGGGACACCCGAACCGGGGAGCTGTTTTTT. Protein product: CASSGDTRTGELFF.

This clone was detected a few times. V usage is TRBV6-4 and J usage is TRBJ1-5; D not resolved. V lost 5 bases and J 7 bases, leaving 12 bases between the germline ends. The CDR3 loop spans 13 amino acids. Germline V gene sequence: CDR1 MRHNA, CDR2 SNTAGT. CDR3 sequence reads: CASSTDRGQPQHF. CDR3 sequence (DNA): TGTGCCAGCAGTACGGATAGAGGGCAGCCCCAGCATTTT.

This chain joins TRBV27 and TRBJ2-5; unclear D gene. CDR3 size: 12 residues. V was shortened by 2 bases and J by 7 bases, with 8 bases between the two germline ends. The germline gives CDR1 MNHEY, CDR2 SMNVEV (reference sequence). This chain's CDR3 is CASSLGFGTQYF. The CDR3 nucleotides read TGTGCCAGCAGTTTAGGGTTTGGGACCCAGTACTTC.

The chain uses TRBV7-9 and TRBJ2-5; no clear D. The CDR3 spans 12 residues. V shed 8 bases and J shed 4 bases, with 11 bases lying between them. Germline CDR1 and CDR2: SEHNR and FQNEAQ (reference sequence). The CDR3 DNA reads as TGTGCCAGCTTAGGCAGTGGAGAGACCCAGTACTTC. Amino acids: CASLGSGETQYF.

The rearrangement links TRBV30 to TRBJ2-7; 7 bases are shared with TRBD1. This CDR3 is built from 12 residues. CDR1 and CDR2 (germline): GTSNPN, SVGIG (reference sequence). Losses at the gene ends were 3 bases for V and 7 bases for J; bases not matched to a gene: 6. Written as DNA, the CDR3 is TGTGCCTGGAGACCCACAGGGGAAGAGCAGTACTTC. This sequence encodes CAWRPTGEEQYF.

The chain links TRBV28 to TRBJ2-1; D is uncertain. The CDR3 has 14 residues. With 3 bases removed from V and 0 bases from J, the gap between germline ends came to 6 bases. Germline V CDR1 and CDR2: MDHEN, SYDVKM. CDR3 loop: CASSFRGSYNEQFF. For the CDR3, the DNA is TGTGCCAGCAGTTTCCGCGGCTCCTACAATGAGCAGTTCTTC.

This clone turned up a few times. The rearrangement joins TRBV30 to TRBJ1-1; D perhaps matches TRBD1 (6 bases). CDR3 length equals 16 residues. Germline CDR1 reads GTSNPN; CDR2 reads SVGIG (reference sequence). V shed 2 bases and J shed 4 bases, with 20 bases lying between them. DNA of the CDR3: TGTGCCTGGAGTTCTAGTCGGGGGCCAAAGCTCACTGAAGCTTTCTTT. Its protein is CAWSSSRGPKLTEAFF. Using reference TRBV30 and TRBJ1-1 for the parts outside the CDR3, the full variable domain is SQTIHQWPATLVQPVGSPLSLECTVEGTSNPNLYWYRQAAGRGLQLLFYSVGIGQISSEVPQNLSASRPQDRQFILSSKKLLLSDSGFYLCAWSSSRGPKLTEAFFGQGTRLTVV.

The chain combines TRBV5-1 with TRBJ2-3; TRBD1 matches 9 bases. Trimming at V came to 4 bases and at J to 1 base, leaving 4 bases not matched to a gene. CDR3 length: 15 residues. Germline CDR1 is SGHRS and CDR2 is YFSETQ. In nucleotides, the CDR3 is TGCGCCAGCAGCCCACAGGGGGCTGGCACAGATACGCAGTATTTT. The encoded protein is CASSPQGAGTDTQYF.

The chain carries TRBV7-9 and TRBJ2-6; 8 positions match TRBD1. V shed 5 bases, J shed 0 bases, and the junction held 12 bases outside the gene matches. Germline V gene sequence: CDR1 SEHNR, CDR2 FQNEAQ (reference sequence). CDR3 length equals 19 residues. CDR3 residues: CASSPRGTGVSSGANVLTF. DNA for the CDR3: TGTGCCAGCAGCCCTAGGGGGACAGGCGTTAGCTCTGGGGCCAACGTCCTGACTTTC.

The chain employs TRBV21-1 and TRBJ2-7; TRBD2, the table's D call, was not compared with the DNA. TRBV21-1 is recorded as a pseudogene. This CDR3 region has 17 residues. As DNA, the CDR3 is TGTGCCAGCAGCCTCCAGGGACTAGCGGGAGCGAGGGACGAGCAGTACTTC. Amino acid sequence: CASSLQGLAGARDEQYF.

The chain is built from TRBV2 and TRBJ1-2, with D unresolved. V lost 7 bases, J lost 2 bases, and 11 bases lay in between. CDR1 is SNHLY, CDR2 FYNNEI, per germline. CDR3 length: 13 amino acids. CDR3 region: CASIARKNYGYTF. CDR3 nucleotides: TGTGCCAGCATAGCCAGAAAAAACTATGGCTACACCTTC.

The V call is TRBV29-1, the J call TRBJ1-4; D is uncertain. The CDR3 is 14 amino acids. With 4 bases removed from V and 2 bases from J, the gap between germline ends came to 11 bases. Germline CDR1 and CDR2: SQVTM and ANQGSEA. CDR3: CSVAGPGTNEKLFF. The CDR3 DNA reads TGCAGCGTTGCAGGCCCCGGGACTAATGAAAAACTGTTTTTT.

The CDR3 region is CASTHRAGANTEAFF. In nucleotides, the CDR3 is TGTGCCAGTACCCATCGCGCAGGGGCAAACACTGAAGCTTTCTTT. The genes are TRBV19 and TRBJ1-1; D possibly corresponds to TRBD1 (6 bases). V was cut by 7 bases and J by 2 bases, with 17 bases left in between. Germline V CDR1 and CDR2: LNHDA, SQIVND (reference sequence). The CDR3 runs to 15 residues.

CDR3 sequence: CASSYSNTRDYGYTF. The CDR3 nucleotides read TGTGCCAGCAGTTACTCAAATACGAGGGACTATGGCTACACCTTC. The chain recombines TRBV6-5 with TRBJ1-2, with D unresolved. Per germline, CDR1 MNHEY and CDR2 SVGAGI. The V and J ends lost 0 bases and 3 bases respectively, with 11 bases between them. CDR3 size: 15 residues.

The chain is built from TRBV2 and TRBJ1-6; D remains ambiguous. The CDR3 totals 14 residues. V was shortened by 0 bases and J by 6 bases, with 6 bases between the two germline ends. Germline assignment: CDR1 SNHLY and CDR2 FYNNEI. CDR3 in amino acids: CASSEAGINSPLHF. In nucleotides, the CDR3 is TGTGCCAGCAGTGAAGCAGGGATTAATTCACCCCTCCACTTT.

This chain uses TRBV19 with TRBJ2-5, with D unclear. The length of the CDR3 is 14 residues. Trimming cost V 1 base and J 2 bases, with 8 bases left between them. CDR1 LNHDA and CDR2 SQIVND come from the germline V gene (reference sequence). This CDR3 is CASSIGQFQETQYF. The CDR3 coding sequence is TGTGCCAGTAGTATAGGGCAGTTTCAAGAGACCCAGTACTTC.

The genes are TRBV9 and TRBJ1-1; no clear D. Germline V gene sequence: CDR1 SGDLS, CDR2 YYNGEE. The CDR3 consists of 14 residues. V lost 0 bases to trimming and J lost 1 base, with 7 bases between them. The CDR3 loop reads CASSVGDTNTEAFF. CDR3 sequence (DNA): TGTGCCAGCAGCGTAGGTGACACGAACACTGAAGCTTTCTTT.

This chain links TRBV29-1 with TRBJ2-1; D is unclear. In germline, CDR1 is SQVTM, CDR2 ANQGSEA. The CDR3 is 13 residues long. Between the trimmed V and J ends, which lost 4 bases and 6 bases, there was a span of 13 bases. The CDR3 loop reads CSVGGAPANEQFF. In DNA, the CDR3 is TGCAGCGTTGGAGGAGCGCCCGCCAATGAGCAGTTCTTC.

The chain employs TRBV29-1 and TRBJ2-1, with D uncertain. Trimming removed 8 bases from V and 7 bases from J, with 15 bases in between. CDR3 length: 12 amino acids. Germline V gene sequence: CDR1 SQVTM, CDR2 ANQGSEA. CDR3 amino acids: CSPGTMSNEQFF. In DNA, the CDR3 is TGCAGCCCCGGAACAATGTCAAATGAGCAGTTCTTC.